The clone carrying this TCR beta chain was seen many times. The target antigen is unknown. RNA was extracted from whole blood without cell sorting, alongside germline DNA. The authors collected 3 to 5 milliliters of peripheral blood before surgery. Germline CDR1 and CDR2: SGHAT and FQNNGV. V gave up 4 bases and J gave up 5 bases; unmatched junction bases: 6. There are 15 residues in the CDR3. The sample is drawn from a study of tumor-infiltrating lymphocytes in primary liver carcinoma. Study findings and constraints: Tumors significantly exceeded blood in top-250-clone fraction (p = 0.039). Overlap in tumor-adjacent and tumor-blood pairs fell below that of tumor region pairs.

Researchers generated TCR beta cDNA from about 450 ng of total RNA, relying on a constant-region primer. Nested multiplex PCR, run for three rounds with slightly modified ARM-PCR, yielded TCR beta libraries. The opening two PCR rounds, around 11 cycles each, paired TRBV1-TRBV30 forward primers with a C-beta reverse primer. Each CDR3 protein gets one entry after TCRdb re-called the multiplex PCR reads with MiXCR. The sample holds 300,000 to 400,000 distinct CDR3 sequences; less than 75% are singletons and the top ten take roughly 6%. Sample: peripheral blood. The rearrangement joins TRBV11-2 to TRBJ2-3; 10 positions match TRBD2. This clonotype originated in a man aged 40-50 years with primary liver carcinoma and hepatitis B virus infection. CDR3 sequence: CASSWTSGLVDTQYF. CDR3 coding DNA: TGTGCCAGCAGCTGGACTAGCGGATTGGTAGATACGCAGTATTTT.